Listed here are 27 T cell receptor beta chains from one sample, sequenced in a study of cytomegalovirus exposure and HLA in healthy donors (dated by TCRdb to 2015 to 2018). The protocol used for the library was the immunoSEQ multiplex PCR assay. For the multiplex PCR, a mixture combining 60 forward primers for TCR Vbeta segments and 13 reverse primers for TCR Jbeta segments was used. Drawn from immuneACCESS, this table holds only the in-frame rearrangements with V and J called that TCRdb kept. Clones are partly lost; checked studies trace under half to an unresolved V gene and leave the rest unexplained. The sample profile shows 160,000 or so clones; approximately 88% of them were found once. The ten largest clones represent over 1.5% of the sample. The sequenced sample consisted of PBMCs. Receptor source: a woman aged 18-29 years in good health and CMV-seronegative.

The J gene is TRBJ1-2, the V gene TRBV25-1, with D possibly matching TRBD1 (6 bases). V lost 4 bases to trimming and J lost 4 bases, with 10 bases between them. This CDR3 has 13 residues. CDR1 and CDR2 from the germline V gene are MGHDK and SYGVNS. The CDR3 bases are TGTGCCAGCAGTGGGACAGCCCTCTATGGCTACACCTTC. It translates to CASSGTALYGYTF.

This clone was seen a few times. J is TRBJ1-5 and V is TRBV4-1, with D maybe TRBD1 (5 bases). V was pared by 0 bases and J by 5 bases, with 11 bases between. CDR1 and CDR2 (germline): MGHRA, YSYEKL. This CDR3 is 15 amino acids long. The CDR3 is CASSQDWGRHQPQHF. CDR3 coding DNA: TGCGCCAGCAGCCAAGATTGGGGCAGGCATCAGCCCCAGCATTTT.

J is TRBJ2-1 and V is TRBV2; TRBD1 matches 10 bases. The CDR3 sequence is 15 residues long. J was trimmed by 4 bases and V by 5 bases; bases with no gene match: 5. Germline CDR1 is SNHLY and CDR2 is FYNNEI. CDR3 loop: CASSRQGASYNEQFF. As DNA, the CDR3 is TGTGCCAGCAGTAGACAGGGGGCGAGTTACAATGAGCAGTTCTTC.

This chain links TRBV28 with TRBJ2-7; 7 bases fit TRBD1. CDR1 and CDR2 from the germline V gene are MDHEN and SYDVKM. V gave up 2 bases and J gave up 5 bases; unmatched junction bases: 9. The CDR3 is made up of 15 amino acids. The CDR3 reads CASSLGDRVWNEQYF. The CDR3 DNA reads TGTGCCAGCAGTTTAGGAGACAGGGTCTGGAACGAGCAGTACTTC.

The chain carries TRBV7-2 and TRBJ1-5; TRBD1 might be the D (6 bases). Trimming pared 5 bases from V and 0 bases from J, leaving 11 bases between. The CDR3 loop spans 15 amino acids. Germline V lookup: CDR1 SGHTA, CDR2 FQGNSA. The CDR3, as DNA: TGTGCCAGCAGCCCTGGGACATATAGCAATCAGCCCCAGCATTTT. Protein: CASSPGTYSNQPQHF.

This chain connects TRBV4-1 to TRBJ1-1; D remains ambiguous. Germline assignment: CDR1 MGHRA and CDR2 YSYEKL. V lost 4 bases and J lost 1, with 10 bases in between. The CDR3 sequence is 14 residues long. The DNA of the CDR3 is TGCGCCAGCAGCCCGATACAGTCGAACACTGAAGCTTTCTTT. This gives the protein CASSPIQSNTEAFF.

V and J are TRBV7-9 and TRBJ1-1; D gene unclear. V gave up 2 bases and J gave up 1 base, with 11 bases separating them. CDR3 size: 15 residues. Germline V gene sequence: CDR1 SEHNR, CDR2 FQNEAQ (reference sequence). Here the CDR3 DNA reads TGTGCCAGCAGCTTATCGTCCCGGTGGAACACTGAAGCTTTCTTT. Protein: CASSLSSRWNTEAFF.

The chain carries TRBV29-1 and TRBJ1-1; D gene uncertain. Germline V CDR1 and CDR2: SQVTM, ANQGSEA. V was trimmed by 4 bases and J by 4 bases, leaving 7 bases between them. CDR3 length equals 11 residues. The CDR3 protein is CSVAQSTEAFF. Here the CDR3 DNA reads TGCAGCGTTGCACAGAGCACTGAAGCTTTCTTT.

V gene TRBV10-1 combines with J gene TRBJ2-2; a possible D gene is TRBD1 (5 bases). From germline, CDR1 is WNHNN and CDR2 SYGVQD (reference sequence). Trimming left V 4 bases short and J 4 bases short, with 16 bases between. The CDR3 covers 16 residues. The CDR3 DNA is TGCGCCAGCAGTGTGGGCAGGGCCCCGGTCACCGGGGAGCTGTTTTTT. Protein product: CASSVGRAPVTGELFF.

The chain combines TRBV27 with TRBJ1-2; TRBD1 is a possible D gene (6 bases). The length of the CDR3 is 14 residues. In germline, CDR1 is MNHEY, CDR2 SMNVEV (reference sequence). The V and J ends lost 2 bases and 3 bases respectively, with 10 bases between them. The DNA of the CDR3 is TGTGCCAGCAGTTTAGGGGGGGCCCACTATGGCTACACCTTC. Residues: CASSLGGAHYGYTF.

This chain joins TRBV7-9 and TRBJ1-5; TRBD1 matches at 7 bases. This CDR3 spans 14 amino acids. The ends lost 5 bases at V and 4 bases at J; junction bases unmatched: 5. The germline CDR1 and CDR2 sequences are SEHNR and FQNEAQ (reference sequence). The CDR3 loop reads CASSGDSRNQPQHF. CDR3 DNA: TGTGCCAGCAGCGGGGACAGTAGGAATCAGCCCCAGCATTTT.

The gene calls are TRBV5-6 and TRBJ1-5, with a possible D match to TRBD1 (5 bases). The V and J ends lost 3 bases and 3 bases respectively, with 10 bases between them. CDR1 is SGHDT and CDR2 is YYEEEE in the germline V gene. The CDR3 totals 14 residues. CDR3 region: CASSWGGINQPQHF. The CDR3 DNA follows: TGTGCCAGCAGCTGGGGGGGAATCAATCAGCCCCAGCATTTT.

The chain carries TRBV19 and TRBJ2-7, with D possibly being TRBD1 (5 bases). The CDR3 extends over 13 amino acids. V lost 6 bases and J lost 0, with 9 bases in between. CDR1 LNHDA and CDR2 SQIVND come from the germline V gene (reference sequence). The CDR3 sequence: CASSLGHSYEQYF. In DNA, the CDR3 is TGTGCCAGTAGCCTAGGACACTCCTACGAGCAGTACTTC.

This sequence joins TRBV5-1 and TRBJ1-5; 7 bases map to TRBD1. CDR1 and CDR2 from the germline V gene are SGHRS and YFSETQ. The CDR3 is 16 amino acids. With V trimmed by 0 bases and J by 2 bases, 5 bases remained unmatched. The CDR3 bases are TGCGCCAGCAGCTTGGGTGGCACAGGGGGCAATCAGCCCCAGCATTTT. Translated, it gives CASSLGGTGGNQPQHF.

The chain combines TRBV7-9 with TRBJ1-5; no firm D call. The V gene lost 3 bases and the J gene lost 0 bases, with 6 bases spanning the gap. CDR1 is SEHNR, CDR2 FQNEAQ, per germline (reference sequence). CDR3 length: 14 residues. CDR3 sequence (DNA): TGTGCCAGCAGCTTGAGTGATAGCAATCAGCCCCAGCATTTT. Its translation: CASSLSDSNQPQHF.

The rearrangement joins TRBV18 to TRBJ2-1; 8 bases line up with TRBD1. This CDR3 spans 17 amino acids. V lost 2 bases to trimming and J lost 9 bases; unmatched junction nucleotides: 15. Germline-derived CDR1 and CDR2 are KGHSH and LQKENI. CDR3: CASSPITRQGRGVEQFF. CDR3 bases: TGTGCCAGCTCACCAATAACGAGACAGGGGCGGGGTGTTGAGCAGTTCTTC.

This chain joins TRBV27 and TRBJ1-4, with D maybe TRBD1 (6 bases). Germline V gene data show CDR1 as MNHEY and CDR2 as SMNVEV (reference sequence). V lost 5 bases to trimming and J lost 4 bases, with 17 bases between them. CDR3 length equals 16 residues. CDR3 protein: CASSALAGVYNEKLFF. As DNA, the CDR3 is TGTGCCAGCAGTGCCCTCGCAGGGGTCTATAATGAAAAACTGTTTTTT.

The chain couples TRBV28 to TRBJ1-2; a possible D gene is TRBD1 (6 bases). Germline V gives CDR1 MDHEN, CDR2 SYDVKM. CDR3 length: 15 amino acids. Trimming shortened V by 2 bases and J by 8 bases, and 18 bases separated the two germline ends. The CDR3, as DNA: TGTGCCAGCAGTTTAAAAAGGGGGGGCGCGGAAGGCTACACCTTC. Protein: CASSLKRGGAEGYTF.

The CDR3 nucleotides read TGCGCCAGCAGCCCCTCCGGTGAGACCCAGTACTTC. Encoded protein: CASSPSGETQYF. The chain is built from TRBV4-1 and TRBJ2-5, with D unresolved. Germline loops: CDR1 MGHRA, CDR2 YSYEKL. V lost 4 bases and J 5 bases, leaving 8 bases between the germline ends. The CDR3 sequence is 12 residues long.

V is TRBV5-1 and J is TRBJ1-6; 9 bases are a match to TRBD1. The CDR3 has 16 residues. The junction had 4 bases not matched to a gene; V was cut back by 3 bases and J by 3 bases. Germline CDR1 is SGHRS and CDR2 is YFSETQ. The CDR3 nucleotides are TGCGCCAGCAGCTCCTCGACAGGGGGCTATAATTCACCCCTCCACTTT. Protein sequence: CASSSSTGGYNSPLHF.

This rearrangement joins TRBV13 to TRBJ1-2; D is unclear. The CDR3 has 16 amino acids. V shed 0 bases and J shed 2 bases, with 13 bases lying between them. Germline V lookup: CDR1 PRHDT, CDR2 FYEKMQ (reference sequence). The CDR3 sequence: CASSLGSGDFNYGYTF. The DNA of the CDR3 is TGTGCCAGCAGCTTAGGATCCGGGGATTTCAACTATGGCTACACCTTC.

This clone was detected only once. The same CDR3 is also encoded by other DNA sequences in this sample. The chain carries TRBV2 and TRBJ2-1, with 10 bases fitting TRBD1. J gave up 7 bases and V 5 bases, and 2 bases lay outside the gene matches. Germline loops: CDR1 SNHLY, CDR2 FYNNEI. CDR3 length: 13 amino acids. The CDR3 loop is CASSKDRGNEQFF. The CDR3 DNA is TGTGCCAGCAGTAAGGACAGGGGGAATGAGCAGTTCTTC. Filled out from reference TRBV2 and TRBJ2-1, the complete variable domain reads EPEVTQTPSHQVTQMGQEVILRCVPISNHLYFYWYRQILGQKVEFLVSFYNNEISEKSEIFDDQFSVERPDGSNFTLKIRSTKLEDSAMYFCASSKDRGNEQFFGPGTRLTVL.

This chain joins TRBV5-1 and TRBJ2-5; 9 nucleotides match TRBD1. This CDR3 region has 15 residues. V shed 4 bases and J 4 bases; nucleotides not matched to a gene: 8. From germline, CDR1 is SGHRS and CDR2 YFSETQ. The CDR3 bases are TGCGCCAGCAGCGCCACAGGGGGCAGGGGAGAGACCCAGTACTTC. Its protein is CASSATGGRGETQYF.

The chain links TRBV4-2 to TRBJ1-5; the D is unclear. Deletions cut 0 bases from V and 5 bases from J, with 5 bases between. This CDR3 has 13 residues. Germline V gives CDR1 LGHNA, CDR2 YNFKEQ. CDR3 nucleotides: TGTGCCAGCAGCCAAGATAGTGATCAGCCCCAGCATTTT. Protein sequence: CASSQDSDQPQHF.

This chain uses TRBV5-6 with TRBJ2-7, with D unresolved. The CDR3 is made up of 12 amino acids. Trimming removed 4 bases at V and 1 base at J, with 6 bases between. Germline assignment: CDR1 SGHDT and CDR2 YYEEEE. The CDR3 sequence: CASSAGSYEQYF. In DNA form, the CDR3 reads TGTGCCAGCAGCGCCGGGTCCTACGAGCAGTACTTC.

The V gene is TRBV5-1, the J gene TRBJ1-1, with 9 bases identical to TRBD1. This CDR3 comprises 16 residues. Trimming took 4 bases from V and 8 from J; bases not matched to a gene: 15. Germline CDR1 is SGHRS and CDR2 is YFSETQ. CDR3 DNA: TGCGCCAGCAGCCAAGAACCTCGGGACAGGGAAGTCGAAGCTTTCTTT. It translates to CASSQEPRDREVEAFF.

This clone occurred a few times. The chain joins TRBV18 to TRBJ1-5, with 7 bases lining up with TRBD1. The V gene's germline CDR1 is KGHSH and CDR2 LQKENI. Trimming took 6 bases from V and 0 from J; bases not matched to a gene: 5. The CDR3 is made up of 15 amino acids. CDR3 sequence reads: CASSPRTGSNQPQHF. CDR3 nucleotide sequence: TGTGCCAGCTCTCCCAGGACAGGTAGCAATCAGCCCCAGCATTTT.